This is a list of T cell receptor beta chains from one sample in a study of patients and donors after allogeneic stem cell transplantation. TCRdb processed the RT-PCR reads anew with MiXCR; each CDR3 protein has one entry. Of approximately 57,000 distinct CDR3 sequences listed, about an eighth are singletons. What was sequenced was blood, either unsorted or a sorted T cell fraction (not recorded which). The source is a human donor who was either an allogeneic HSCT recipient or a stem cell or donor lymphocyte infusion donor (not recorded which). It is not recorded whose cells these are; they may come from a transplant donor. The CDR3 runs from the conserved cysteine through the conserved F or W. Fields, in order: D gene, clone size, J gene, V gene, CDR3 protein, CDR3 DNA. D genes are given only for firm matches. Clone size appears in some rows only: once, few, many, or a class for an expanded clone.

d_gene: TRBD2; abundance: .; j_gene: TRBJ2-7; v_gene: TRBV20-1; CDR3aa: CSARQSGSIYEQYF; CDR3nt: TGCAGTGCCCGTCAGAGCGGGAGTATTTACGAGCAGTACTTC
d_gene: .; abundance: .; j_gene: TRBJ2-3; v_gene: TRBV29-1; CDR3aa: CSVGAASDTQYF; CDR3nt: TGCAGCGTTGGGGCCGCGTCAGATACGCAGTATTTT
d_gene: .; abundance: many; j_gene: TRBJ1-1; v_gene: TRBV18; CDR3aa: CASSPTGSKNTEAFF; CDR3nt: TGTGCCAGCTCACCCACGGGGTCTAAGAACACTGAAGCTTTCTTT
d_gene: .; abundance: few; j_gene: TRBJ2-3; v_gene: TRBV7-9; CDR3aa: CASTPKGLASVTDTQYF; CDR3nt: TGTGCCAGCACCCCAAAGGGCCTAGCGAGCGTTACAGATACGCAGTATTTT
d_gene: .; abundance: .; j_gene: TRBJ1-1; v_gene: TRBV7-3; CDR3aa: CASSLNVRSEAFF; CDR3nt: TGTGCCAGCAGCTTAAATGTTCGGTCAGAAGCTTTCTTT
d_gene: .; abundance: .; j_gene: TRBJ2-1; v_gene: TRBV7-2; CDR3aa: CASSFPAGGGWRRDEQFF; CDR3nt: TGTGCCAGCAGCTTCCCCGCAGGCGGTGGCTGGAGAAGGGATGAGCAGTTCTTC
d_gene: .; abundance: few; j_gene: TRBJ1-3; v_gene: TRBV7-8; CDR3aa: CASSPQAGNTIYF; CDR3nt: TGTGCCAGCAGCCCGCAGGCTGGAAACACCATATATTTT
d_gene: TRBD2; abundance: few; j_gene: TRBJ2-1; v_gene: TRBV7-6; CDR3aa: CASSLRVAGEGSNEQFF; CDR3nt: TGTGCCAGCAGCTTAAGGGTTGCGGGAGAGGGGAGCAATGAGCAGTTCTTC
d_gene: .; abundance: .; j_gene: TRBJ2-3; v_gene: TRBV5-4; CDR3aa: CASSASPTDTQYF; CDR3nt: TGTGCCAGCAGCGCCTCCCCCACAGATACGCAGTATTTT
d_gene: .; abundance: many; j_gene: TRBJ1-5; v_gene: TRBV27; CDR3aa: CASSPSGNQPQHF; CDR3nt: TGTGCCAGCAGCCCGAGCGGGAATCAGCCCCAGCATTTT
d_gene: .; abundance: many; j_gene: TRBJ1-1; v_gene: TRBV6-5; CDR3aa: CATLLHLDTEAFF; CDR3nt: TGTGCCACCCTCCTCCACTTGGACACTGAAGCTTTCTTT
d_gene: .; abundance: many; j_gene: TRBJ1-2; v_gene: TRBV7-9; CDR3aa: CASSSAEQGNDGYTF; CDR3nt: TGTGCCAGCAGCTCCGCTGAACAGGGTAACGATGGCTACACCTTC
d_gene: TRBD2; abundance: few; j_gene: TRBJ2-1; v_gene: TRBV5-4; CDR3aa: CASSLRLAGSNEQFF; CDR3nt: TGTGCCAGCAGCTTGAGGCTAGCGGGCTCTAATGAGCAGTTCTTC